One sample yielded the 32 T cell receptor beta chains listed below, sequenced in a study of T cell repertoires in cytomegalovirus infection. No antigen is known for these receptors. TCRdb passed the reads through MiXCR, listing each CDR3 protein once. In the table there are about half a million distinct CDR3 sequences, about 33% of which are singletons. This specimen was cultured PBMCs, taken from culture after CMV antigen stimulation. These receptors all stem from a human donor in good health (CMV status not recorded). Some clones in this sample may be carry-over from other donors' samples.

The gene calls are TRBV6-2 or TRBV6-3 and TRBJ2-1; D perhaps matches TRBD2 (6 bases). The CDR3 has 15 residues. V was shortened by 7 bases and J by 5 bases, with 18 bases between the two germline ends. CDR1 is MNHEY and CDR2 is SVGEGT in the germline V gene. DNA of the CDR3: TGTGCCAGCATCGATATGAGGGGACTTAACAATGAGCAGTTCTTC. The encoded protein is CASIDMRGLNNEQFF.

This clonotype has more than one count but fewer than ten. The chain couples TRBV6-1 to TRBJ1-1; D gene unclear. CDR1 and CDR2 from the germline V gene are MNHNS and SASEGT. The CDR3 covers 13 residues. The V and J ends lost 2 bases and 3 bases respectively, with 7 bases between them. CDR3 sequence reads: CASSEQVYTEAFF. The DNA for the CDR3 is TGTGCCAGCAGTGAACAGGTCTACACTGAAGCTTTCTTT.

The V call is TRBV4-3, the J call TRBJ2-4, with 7 positions matching TRBD1. The ends lost 2 bases at V and 1 base at J; junction bases unmatched: 5. The germline gives CDR1 LGHNA, CDR2 YSLEER. This CDR3 has 16 residues. The CDR3 nucleotides read TGCGCCAGCAGCCAAAGCCCGACAGGGGCCAAAAACATTCAGTACTTC. Its translation is CASSQSPTGAKNIQYF.

This clonotype was counted at least ten times. The CDR3 region has the DNA TGTGCCAGCAGCCTACGACGGTCTCCAACTAATGAAAAACTGTTTTTT. Protein product: CASSLRRSPTNEKLFF. This chain joins TRBV7-2 and TRBJ1-4, with no clear D. Germline CDR1 SGHTA, CDR2 FQGNSA. CDR3 length: 16 residues. V dropped 5 bases and J dropped 0 bases, with 13 bases sitting between them.

This clonotype was observed many times. J is TRBJ2-5 and V is TRBV7-2; D unresolved. The CDR3 is made up of 12 amino acids. Germline CDR1 SGHTA, CDR2 FQGNSA. The ends were cut back, 4 bases at V and 1 base at J, with 4 bases in the middle. CDR3 coding DNA: TGTGCCAGCAGCTCAACCCAAGAGACCCAGTACTTC. Amino acid sequence: CASSSTQETQYF.

The genes are TRBV28 and TRBJ2-7; D is perhaps TRBD1 (6 bases). V was pared by 3 bases and J by 7 bases, with 19 bases between. The CDR3 is 15 amino acids. The germline CDR1 and CDR2 sequences are MDHEN and SYDVKM. CDR3 nucleotide sequence: TGTGCCAGCAGTTTCCGACGGACAGCCGTGGGAGAGCAGTACTTC. Protein product: CASSFRRTAVGEQYF. The entire variable domain, with the rest obtained from reference TRBV28 and TRBJ2-7, is as follows: DVKVTQSSRYLVKRTGEKVFLECVQDMDHENMFWYRQDPGLGLRLIYFSYDVKMKEKGDIPEGYSVSREKKERFSLILESASTNQTSMYLCASSFRRTAVGEQYFGPGTRLTVT.

This clonotype has just a few counts. This chain joins TRBV12-3 or TRBV12-4 and TRBJ2-1, with TRBD2 matching 15 bases. After removal of 7 bases from V and 2 bases from J, the junction contained 12 bases not matched to a gene. The CDR3 is 19 amino acids. The CDR3 DNA is TGTGCCAGCAATTTTCGGGGACTAGCGGGAGGAAACGCCTACAATGAGCAGTTCTTC. It encodes CASNFRGLAGGNAYNEQFF.

The V call is TRBV7-2, the J call TRBJ2-1; 10 bases line up with TRBD2. The CDR3 covers 15 residues. Germline lookup yields CDR1 SGHTA and CDR2 FQGNSA. V was pared by 1 base and J by 7 bases, with 4 bases of the junction left unmatched. CDR3 sequence reads: CASSLDGLAENEQFF. CDR3 DNA sequence: TGTGCCAGCAGCTTAGATGGACTAGCGGAGAATGAGCAGTTCTTC.

This clonotype was recorded a few times. The rearrangement joins TRBV5-1 to TRBJ2-7, with 8 bases identical to TRBD1. The CDR3 loop spans 14 amino acids. CDR1 and CDR2 from the germline V gene are SGHRS and YFSETQ. J was trimmed by 6 bases and V by 4 bases; bases with no gene match: 9. The DNA of the CDR3 is TGCGCCAGCAGCCAGACAGGGGACCGGCCCGAGCAGTACTTC. Amino acid sequence: CASSQTGDRPEQYF.

The V call is TRBV4-1, the J call TRBJ1-1, with D unclear. The germline gives CDR1 MGHRA, CDR2 YSYEKL. The CDR3 sequence is 13 residues long. Trimming took 1 base from V and 5 from J, leaving 8 bases between them. Here the CDR3 reads CASSQVTGTEAFF. For the CDR3, the DNA is TGCGCCAGCAGCCAAGTAACCGGGACTGAAGCTTTCTTT.

The chain carries TRBV7-8 and TRBJ2-1, with D tentatively TRBD2 (5 bases). CDR1 is SGHVS and CDR2 is FQNEAQ in the germline V gene. The CDR3 is 17 residues long. V lost 4 bases, J lost 0 bases, and 16 bases lay in between. The CDR3 DNA reads as TGTGCCAGCAGCTCTATTGGTGGTGGGAGCTCCTACAATGAGCAGTTCTTC. This sequence encodes CASSSIGGGSSYNEQFF.

The chain has TRBV4-3 and TRBJ2-7; TRBD1 agrees at 8 bases. Trimming took 1 base from V and 0 from J; bases not matched to a gene: 8. The CDR3 extends over 17 amino acids. Germline loops: CDR1 LGHNA, CDR2 YSLEER. The CDR3 DNA reads TGCGCCAGCAGCCAAGCCTTCGACAGGGGCGTCTCCTACGAGCAGTACGTC. It is translated as CASSQAFDRGVSYEQYV.

The J gene is TRBJ2-5, the V gene TRBV12-3 or TRBV12-4; D could derive from TRBD1 or TRBD2 (6 bases each). Between the trimmed V and J ends, which lost 5 bases and 5 bases, there was a span of 15 bases. The CDR3 sequence is 14 residues long. CDR3 sequence (DNA): TGTGCCAGCAGTCCCTTGACTAGGGGGGAGACCCAGTACTTC. Its protein is CASSPLTRGETQYF.

This clonotype was seen repeatedly, ten times or more. The chain joins TRBV12-3 or TRBV12-4 to TRBJ1-2; 10 positions agree with TRBD1. CDR3 size: 15 residues. J lost 8 bases, V lost 2 bases, and 8 bases had no gene match. CDR3 in amino acids: CASSLWGTGESGYTF. The CDR3 region has the DNA TGTGCCAGCAGTTTATGGGGGACAGGGGAGTCGGGCTACACCTTC.

This clonotype has ten or more counts. The V and J genes are TRBV7-2 and TRBJ1-4, with D uncertain. Germline V gives CDR1 SGHTA, CDR2 FQGNSA. The CDR3 loop spans 15 amino acids. With 2 bases removed from V and 6 bases from J, the gap between germline ends came to 13 bases. As DNA, the CDR3 is TGTGCCAGCAGCTTACAGAAGGGAAGAGATGAAAAACTGTTTTTT. Translating it yields CASSLQKGRDEKLFF.

The V and J genes are TRBV19 and TRBJ1-5; 7 positions match TRBD1. The CDR3 extends over 15 amino acids. The V segment lost 6 bases and the J segment 7 bases; nucleotides outside the gene matches: 12. The germline V gene has CDR1 LNHDA and CDR2 SQIVND (reference sequence). The CDR3 DNA reads TGTGCCAGTAGGACAGGACAGGAGACGCGGCAGCCCCAGCATTTT. Its protein product is CASRTGQETRQPQHF. Using reference TRBV19 and TRBJ1-5 for the parts outside the CDR3, the full variable domain is DGGITQSPKYLFRKEGQNVTLSCEQNLNHDAMYWYRQDPGQGLRLIYYSQIVNDFQKGDIAEGYSVSREKKESFPLTVTSAQKNPTAFYLCASRTGQETRQPQHFGDGTRLSIL.

This clonotype showed up many times. V and J are TRBV11-3 and TRBJ2-3; tentatively, D is TRBD2 (6 bases). V lost 5 bases, J lost 6 bases, and 15 bases lay in between. The CDR3 extends over 14 amino acids. CDR1 is SGHNT, CDR2 YENEEA, per germline. This CDR3 reads CASSTDGGTDTQYF. CDR3 coding DNA: TGTGCCAGCAGCACCGACGGAGGGACCGATACGCAGTATTTT.

The V gene is TRBV29-1, the J gene TRBJ2-1, with a possible D match to TRBD2 (6 bases). Germline values: CDR1 SQVTM, CDR2 ANQGSEA. The V and J ends lost 3 bases and 1 base respectively, with 13 bases between them. The CDR3 length is 15 residues. This CDR3 is CSVEGRDLSYNEQFF. For the CDR3, the DNA is TGCAGCGTTGAGGGGCGGGATCTTTCCTACAATGAGCAGTTCTTC.

The chain is built from TRBV20-1 and TRBJ2-3; the match to TRBD2 covers 8 bases. The germline V gene encodes CDR1 DFQATT and CDR2 SNEGSKA (reference sequence). The CDR3 length is 15 residues. V trimming: 3 bases; J trimming: 0 bases; junction bases outside the gene matches: 5. The CDR3 spells CSARGASGSTDTQYF. As DNA, the CDR3 is TGCAGTGCTAGGGGGGCTAGCGGGAGCACAGATACGCAGTATTTT.

The chain recombines TRBV14 with TRBJ2-1; D uncertain. V lost 1 base and J 2 bases, leaving 12 bases between the germline ends. This CDR3 comprises 16 residues. Germline-derived CDR1 and CDR2 are SGHDN and FVKESK. CDR3 sequence: CASSQVGLYAYNEQFF. In DNA form, the CDR3 reads TGTGCCAGCAGCCAAGTCGGGCTATATGCCTACAATGAGCAGTTCTTC.

In this sample, this clonotype turned up a few times. The chain's CDR3 is CASSGRTFNYGYTF. The CDR3 DNA reads TGTGCCAGCAGCGGTCGTACTTTCAACTATGGCTACACCTTC. J is TRBJ1-2 and V is TRBV7-2; the D is unclear. Germline V gene lookup returns CDR1 SGHTA and CDR2 FQGNSA. V was shortened by 5 bases and J by 2 bases, with 12 bases between the two germline ends. CDR3 length: 14 residues.

V gene TRBV19 combines with J gene TRBJ1-1, with D possibly TRBD1 on 5 matching bases. The CDR3 has 15 amino acids. Between the trimmed V and J ends, which lost 6 bases and 6 bases, there was a span of 20 bases. Germline assignment: CDR1 LNHDA and CDR2 SQIVND (reference sequence). The CDR3 loop is CASRETASVDAEAFF. As DNA, the CDR3 is TGTGCCAGTAGAGAGACAGCGAGCGTTGACGCTGAAGCTTTCTTT.

This clonotype was seen only a few times. V gene TRBV4-3 combines with J gene TRBJ2-1; TRBD1 aligns across 7 bases. The CDR3 is made up of 15 amino acids. The junction had 5 bases not matched to a gene; V was cut back by 0 bases and J by 6 bases. Per the germline V gene, CDR1 is LGHNA and CDR2 is YSLEER. The CDR3 DNA reads as TGCGCCAGCAGCCAAGATCGGTCAGGGGGCAATGAGCAGTTCTTC. It is translated as CASSQDRSGGNEQFF.

This clonotype has a count of ten or more. This rearrangement joins TRBV6-2 or TRBV6-3 to TRBJ2-1; 7 bases line up with TRBD2. J lost 9 bases, V lost 5 bases, and 1 base had no gene match. The CDR3 totals 11 residues. CDR1 is MNHEY and CDR2 is SVGEGT in the germline V gene. CDR3 bases: TGTGCCAGCAGTGCGGGAGTTGAGCAGTTCTTC. Translation gives CASSAGVEQFF.

The sample holds a few counts of this clonotype. The genes are TRBV6-1 and TRBJ2-7; D uncertain. CDR1 and CDR2 from the germline V gene are MNHNS and SASEGT. The V end was cut by 2 bases, the J end by 3 bases, with 14 bases between. CDR3 length equals 15 residues. The DNA for the CDR3 is TGTGCCAGCAGTGAAAAACCCCTAGGGATCTACGAGCAGTACTTC. It specifies CASSEKPLGIYEQYF.

This sequence joins TRBV6-9 and TRBJ2-2, with D perhaps TRBD1 or TRBD2 (6 bases each). V was trimmed by 6 bases and J by 6 bases, leaving 14 bases between them. Germline CDR1 and CDR2: MNHGY and SVAAGI. The CDR3 length is 14 residues. CDR3 nucleotides: TGTGCCAGCAGAGACGGGGGCGGGCCCGGGGAGCTGTTTTTT. Translation: CASRDGGGPGELFF.

This clonotype was observed at least ten times. The V and J genes are TRBV7-2 and TRBJ1-1, with D perhaps TRBD1 (6 bases). The V gene's germline CDR1 is SGHTA and CDR2 FQGNSA. V dropped 5 bases and J dropped 5 bases, with 15 bases sitting between them. This CDR3 has 14 residues. DNA for the CDR3: TGTGCCAGCAGCCCGGACAGAGGATCGACTGAAGCTTTCTTT. Translated: CASSPDRGSTEAFF.

The chain is built from TRBV7-9 and TRBJ2-5; 14 nucleotides match TRBD2. Unmatched junction bases numbered 6, after V lost 4 bases and J lost 2 bases. This CDR3 contains 17 residues. Germline lookup yields CDR1 SEHNR and CDR2 FQNEAQ (reference sequence). CDR3 amino acids: CASSSGTSGSEQETQYF. CDR3 DNA sequence: TGTGCCAGCAGCTCCGGGACTAGCGGGAGCGAACAAGAGACCCAGTACTTC.

The chain combines TRBV6-1 with TRBJ2-1; 9 bases line up with TRBD1. CDR1 is MNHNS, CDR2 SASEGT, per germline. The length of the CDR3 is 14 residues. V lost 6 bases to trimming and J lost 4 bases; unmatched junction nucleotides: 4. The CDR3 protein is CASRDRGTYNEQFF. In DNA, the CDR3 is TGTGCCAGCAGGGACAGGGGAACATACAATGAGCAGTTCTTC.

The chain joins TRBV4-1 to TRBJ2-1; 11 positions agree with TRBD2. The CDR3 runs 16 residues. With V trimmed by 2 bases and J by 8 bases, 8 bases remained unmatched. Germline CDR1 and CDR2: MGHRA and YSYEKL. The chain's CDR3 is CASSQWGLAVVDEQFF. CDR3 sequence (DNA): TGCGCCAGCAGCCAATGGGGACTAGCGGTCGTAGATGAGCAGTTCTTC.

The V gene is TRBV18, the J gene TRBJ2-2; D gene uncertain. The CDR3 contains 13 residues. Trimming stripped 4 bases from V and 4 bases from J, with 7 bases between. Per germline, CDR1 KGHSH and CDR2 LQKENI. For the CDR3, the DNA is TGTGCCAGCTCACACCTCCCCACCGGGGAGCTGTTTTTT. This codes for CASSHLPTGELFF. Complete variable domain (other parts from reference TRBV18 and TRBJ2-2): NAGVMQNPRHLVRRRGQEARLRCSPMKGHSHVYWYRQLPEEGLKFMVYLQKENIIDESGMPKERFSAEFPKEGPSILRIQQVVRGDSAAYFCASSHLPTGELFFGEGSRLTVL.

Many counts were recorded for this clonotype. J is TRBJ1-1 and V is TRBV7-2; no clear D. Germline lookup yields CDR1 SGHTA and CDR2 FQGNSA. CDR3 length: 14 residues. Trimming took 1 base from V and 0 from J, leaving 6 bases between them. CDR3 sequence reads: CASSLVGLNTEAFF. The CDR3 DNA follows: TGTGCCAGCAGCTTAGTTGGGCTGAACACTGAAGCTTTCTTT.